This is a list of T cell receptor beta chains from one sample in a study of cytomegalovirus exposure and HLA in healthy donors. Sequencing used immunoSEQ multiplex PCR; TCRdb keeps in-frame clones, though not all of them. The profile shows 95,000 to 100,000 clones, roughly 76% of them singletons. What was sequenced was PBMCs. All receptors derive from a man aged 40-49 years in good health and CMV-seronegative. Each CDR3 is given with its conserved first and last residue. A D gene is named only where the DNA matches it firmly. Some rows have no size entry. The others give once, few or many, or a class for an expanded clone.

J,size,V,D,DNA,CDR3
TRBJ1-1,NA,TRBV6-5,NA,TGTGCCAGCACTCAGACAGGACGCGCTTTCTTT,CASTQTGRAFF
TRBJ1-2,NA,TRBV14,NA,TGTGCCAGCAGCCAAGCCCACACCTATGGCTACACCTTC,CASSQAHTYGYTF
TRBJ2-3,NA,TRBV7-9,TRBD2,TGTGCCAGCAGCGCCGCCCGGGATCGGGCGGGAGTGGGCACAGATACGCAGTATTTT,CASSAARDRAGVGTDTQYF
TRBJ2-1,few,TRBV7-9,TRBD2,TGTTCCAGCAGCTTAGTTCTAGCGGGAGGGCCTGAGCAGTTCTTC,CSSSLVLAGGPEQFF
TRBJ2-2,NA,TRBV7-2,TRBD2,TGTGCCAGCAGCTTCGGACTAGCGGAGAACACCGGGGAGCTGTTTTTT,CASSFGLAENTGELFF
TRBJ1-2,NA,TRBV6-1,TRBD1,TGTGCCAGCAGTTCTGGACAGGCAGCTAACTATGGCTACACCTTC,CASSSGQAANYGYTF
TRBJ1-3,NA,TRBV16,TRBD1,TGTGCCAGCAGCCATCCTGGGACAGGGACTGGAAACACCATATATTTT,CASSHPGTGTGNTIYF
TRBJ2-2,NA,TRBV7-2,NA,TGTGCCAGCAGCTTAACCCAACTAGCAACCGGGGAGCTGTTTTTT,CASSLTQLATGELFF
TRBJ2-3,few,TRBV7-2,TRBD2,TGTGCCAGCAGTCCTCTAGCGGGAGGGTGGACAGATACGCAGTATTTT,CASSPLAGGWTDTQYF
TRBJ1-1,few,TRBV18,NA,TGTGCCAGCTCCCCTGAAGTAAGAGGGACTGAAGCTTTCTTT,CASSPEVRGTEAFF
TRBJ2-5,NA,TRBV29-1,NA,TGCAGCGTTGTTCGAGCGAGGGAGACCCAGTACTTC,CSVVRARETQYF
TRBJ1-6,NA,TRBV2,NA,TGTGCCAGCAGGTCGGATAGGGGAGGAAATTCACCCCTCCACTTT,CASRSDRGGNSPLHF
TRBJ2-6,NA,TRBV11-1,TRBD1,TGTGCCAGCAGCTCGACAGGGAGTTTTTCTGGGGCCAACGTCCTGACTTTC,CASSSTGSFSGANVLTF
TRBJ2-2,NA,TRBV7-8,NA,TGTGCCAGCAGGACGGGGCAGGGGGGCACCGGGGAGCTGTTTTTT,CASRTGQGGTGELFF
TRBJ1-1,NA,TRBV19,TRBD1,TGTGCCAGTAGTATTACAGGGGTGAACACTGAAGCTTTCTTT,CASSITGVNTEAFF
TRBJ2-3,NA,TRBV28,TRBD2,TGTGCCAGCAGTCCACTAGCGGCAAGCACAGATACGCAGTATTTT,CASSPLAASTDTQYF
TRBJ2-7,NA,TRBV30,NA,TGTGCCTGGAGTAGAGAGGTCCCCTACGAGCAGTACTTC,CAWSREVPYEQYF
TRBJ1-1,NA,TRBV11-2,NA,TGTGCCAGCAGCCCAACAGCCACCACTGAAGCTTTCTTT,CASSPTATTEAFF
TRBJ2-7,NA,TRBV6-5,TRBD1,TGTGCCAGCAGTTACGGGACAGGTACCGAGCAGTACTTC,CASSYGTGTEQYF
TRBJ2-3,once,TRBV2,NA,TGTGCCAGCAGTGCTCGGCTAGTAAGCACAGATACGCAGTATTTT,CASSARLVSTDTQYF
TRBJ2-7,NA,TRBV28,NA,TGTGCCAGCAGGTTACAGGGCTTTTACGAGCAGTACTTC,CASRLQGFYEQYF
TRBJ2-1,NA,TRBV29-1,TRBD1,TGCAGCGCCCTGGGACAGGGGTTGTCGGGGCACTACAATGAGCAGTTCTTC,CSALGQGLSGHYNEQFF
TRBJ1-5,NA,TRBV5-6,NA,TGTGCCAGCAGCTTGGCCTCGGGGGAGGGATTGCAGCCCCAGCATTTT,CASSLASGEGLQPQHF
TRBJ2-7,NA,TRBV5-1,TRBD1,TGCGCCAGCCTCGGAAGGACAGGGCAATCCTACGAGCAGTACTTC,CASLGRTGQSYEQYF
TRBJ1-5,NA,TRBV18,TRBD1,TGTGCCAGCTCACCTTCGGGACAGAGGAATCAGCCCCAGCATTTT,CASSPSGQRNQPQHF
TRBJ2-7,NA,TRBV27,TRBD2,TGTGCCAGTGGACTAGCGAGAACCTACGAGCAGTACTTC,CASGLARTYEQYF
TRBJ2-1,once,TRBV5-4,NA,TGTGCCAGCAGCTTGGATGGTAGCGTGAGCTCCTACAATGAGCAGTTCTTC,CASSLDGSVSSYNEQFF
TRBJ2-1,NA,TRBV30,TRBD2,TGTGCCTGGGCTCTCAGCGGGAGTACGAATGAGCAGTTCTTC,CAWALSGSTNEQFF
TRBJ2-1,NA,TRBV4-1,TRBD1,TGCGCCAGCAGCCAACCCCTGGGGACAGGGTCACCCAGGGGTTACAATGAGCAGTTCTTC,CASSQPLGTGSPRGYNEQFF
TRBJ1-1,NA,TRBV7-2,NA,TGTGCCAGCAGCTTAGTCACAGGGCACGTCGCTGAAGCTTTCTTT,CASSLVTGHVAEAFF
TRBJ1-3,NA,TRBV28,NA,TGTGCCAGCAGTCCTACAGGGCTCGGAAACACCATATATTTT,CASSPTGLGNTIYF
TRBJ2-7,NA,TRBV7-2,NA,TGTGCCAGCAGCTTAAATCAGGGTTCCGAGCAGTACTTC,CASSLNQGSEQYF
TRBJ2-7,NA,TRBV30,NA,TGTGCCTGGAGTGCGGACTTATACGAGCAGTACTTC,CAWSADLYEQYF
TRBJ1-4,NA,TRBV6-5,TRBD1,TGTGCCAGCAGACTGGGACAGGGGAATGAAAAACTGTTTTTT,CASRLGQGNEKLFF
TRBJ2-2,NA,TRBV7-2,NA,TGTGCCAGCAGCCCGCAATTGGCTGGTTACACCGGGGAGCTGTTTTTT,CASSPQLAGYTGELFF
TRBJ2-5,NA,TRBV7-9,NA,TGTGCCAGCAGCTTAGAATCCTTACAGGCCAAACTACCACAAGAGACCCAGTACTTC,CASSLESLQAKLPQETQYF
TRBJ2-1,NA,TRBV6-1,TRBD2,TGTGCCAGCGGAAGACTAGCGGGAGGACATGAGCAGTTCTTC,CASGRLAGGHEQFF
TRBJ2-3,once,TRBV19,TRBD1,TGTGCCAGCGGACAGGGTGTAGATACGCAGTATTTT,CASGQGVDTQYF
TRBJ1-2,NA,TRBV5-6,NA,TGTGCCAGCAGCTTGACTGGCAGGGCTCAGGAAGGCTACACCTTC,CASSLTGRAQEGYTF
TRBJ1-1,NA,TRBV7-2,NA,TGTGCCAGCAGCTCTCGGAGGGAGACGTGGGCTTTCTTT,CASSSRRETWAFF
TRBJ1-3,NA,TRBV30,NA,TGTGCCTGGAGTTTCGCGGAAAACACCATATATTTT,CAWSFAENTIYF
TRBJ2-1,NA,TRBV10-2,NA,TGCGCCAGCAACGACTTGGCGGGAAACAATGAGCAGTTCTTC,CASNDLAGNNEQFF
TRBJ1-1,NA,TRBV9,TRBD1,TGTGCCAGCAGCGAGGGGGCTAACACTGAAGCTTTCTTT,CASSEGANTEAFF
TRBJ2-7,NA,TRBV4-3,NA,TGCGCCAGCAGCCAGCAAACAGGGTTCAAGGACGAGCAGTACTTC,CASSQQTGFKDEQYF
TRBJ2-7,NA,TRBV9,NA,TGTGCCAGCAGCGTAGAAGATGTTAGCTCCTACGAGCAGTACTTC,CASSVEDVSSYEQYF
TRBJ2-1,NA,TRBV4-2,TRBD1,TGTGCCAGCAGCCGGGAACCGGGACAGGGGTCCTACAATGAGCAGTTCTTC,CASSREPGQGSYNEQFF
TRBJ1-5,NA,TRBV5-6,NA,TGTGCCAGCAGCTTGACATTTAGCAATCAGCCCCAGCATTTT,CASSLTFSNQPQHF
TRBJ1-6,NA,TRBV2,TRBD1,TGTGCCAGCAGCGAGGGACAGGGATTTTCACCCCTCCACTTT,CASSEGQGFSPLHF
TRBJ2-7,once,TRBV28,TRBD2,TGTGCCAGCAGTCCCTGGGGGACTAGCTACGAGCAGTACTTC,CASSPWGTSYEQYF
TRBJ2-7,NA,TRBV7-9,TRBD1,TGTGCCAGCATAGAGGGGACAGGCGAGCAGTACTTC,CASIEGTGEQYF
TRBJ2-3,NA,TRBV2,NA,TGTGCCAGCAGTGTAGGACTTTTGACAGATACGCAGTATTTT,CASSVGLLTDTQYF
TRBJ1-1,NA,TRBV7-9,NA,TGTTCCAGCAGCTCAGTAAACACTGAAGCTTTCTTT,CSSSSVNTEAFF
TRBJ2-5,NA,TRBV18,TRBD2,TGTGCCAGCTCACCACTCGGGACTAGCGCGAAAGAGACCCAGTACTTC,CASSPLGTSAKETQYF
TRBJ1-3,NA,TRBV6-5,NA,TGTGCCAGCAGTTACTCGGCAGACTCTGGAAACACCATATATTTT,CASSYSADSGNTIYF
TRBJ1-1,few,TRBV28,TRBD1,TGTGCCAGCAGTCCCCGACTTCGGGACAGGGGGCGCCGAACTGAAGCTTTCTTT,CASSPRLRDRGRRTEAFF
TRBJ1-2,NA,TRBV30,NA,TGTGCCTGGAGTCCGCTCGACAGGCTTGGTGGCTACACCTTC,CAWSPLDRLGGYTF
TRBJ1-2,NA,TRBV4-3,NA,TGCGCCAGCAGCCCCCGGGGAGCAGTAAACTATGGCTACACCTTC,CASSPRGAVNYGYTF